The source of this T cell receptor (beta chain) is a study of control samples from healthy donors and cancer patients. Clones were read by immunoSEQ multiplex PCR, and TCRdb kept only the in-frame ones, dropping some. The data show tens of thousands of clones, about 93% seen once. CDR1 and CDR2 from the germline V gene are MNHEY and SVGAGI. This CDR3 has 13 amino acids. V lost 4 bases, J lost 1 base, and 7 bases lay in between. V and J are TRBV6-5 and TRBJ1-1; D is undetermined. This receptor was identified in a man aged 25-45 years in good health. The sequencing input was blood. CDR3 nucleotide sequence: TGTGCCAGCAGTTTCGTGGGGAACACTGAAGCTTTCTTT. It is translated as CASSFVGNTEAFF.